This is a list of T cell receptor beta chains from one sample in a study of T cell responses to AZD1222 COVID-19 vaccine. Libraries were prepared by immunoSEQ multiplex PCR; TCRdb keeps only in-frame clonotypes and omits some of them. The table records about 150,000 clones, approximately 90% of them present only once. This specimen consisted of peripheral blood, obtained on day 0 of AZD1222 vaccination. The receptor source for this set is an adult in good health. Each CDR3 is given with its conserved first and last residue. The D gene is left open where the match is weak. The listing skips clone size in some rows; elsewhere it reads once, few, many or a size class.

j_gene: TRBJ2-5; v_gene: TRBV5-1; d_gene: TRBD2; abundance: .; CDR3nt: TGCGCCAGCAGCCCAGGAGGGACTAGCGGGGCTCAAGAGACCCAGTACTTC; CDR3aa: CASSPGGTSGAQETQYF
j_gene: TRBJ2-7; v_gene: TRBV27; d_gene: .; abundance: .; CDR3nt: TGTGCCAGCAGTTACTATGGGGAGCAGTACTTC; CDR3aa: CASSYYGEQYF
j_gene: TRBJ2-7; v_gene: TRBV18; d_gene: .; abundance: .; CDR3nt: TGTGCCAGCTCCCCCTCCTCTGGTGAGGAGCAGTACTTC; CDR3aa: CASSPSSGEEQYF
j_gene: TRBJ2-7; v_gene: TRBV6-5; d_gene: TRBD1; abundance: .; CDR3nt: TGTGCCAGCAGCCAGACGGGACAGTCCTACGAGCAGTACTTC; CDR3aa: CASSQTGQSYEQYF
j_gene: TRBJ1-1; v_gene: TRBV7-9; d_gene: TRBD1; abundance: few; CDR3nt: TGTGCCAGCAGCCACGGACAGGGGGGTGAAGCTTTCTTT; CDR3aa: CASSHGQGGEAFF
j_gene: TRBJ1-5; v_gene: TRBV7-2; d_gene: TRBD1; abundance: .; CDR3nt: TGTGCCAGCAGCCCCATGACAGGGATGGGCCAGCCCCAGCATTTT; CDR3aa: CASSPMTGMGQPQHF
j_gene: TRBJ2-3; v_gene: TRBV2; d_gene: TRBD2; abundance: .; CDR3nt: TGTGCCAGTCTAGCGGCCACTAGCACAGATACGCAGTATTTT; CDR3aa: CASLAATSTDTQYF
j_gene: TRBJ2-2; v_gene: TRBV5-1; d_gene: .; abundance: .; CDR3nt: TGCGCCAGCAGCGGAACCGGGACTTCCACCGGGGAGCTGTTTTTT; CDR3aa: CASSGTGTSTGELFF
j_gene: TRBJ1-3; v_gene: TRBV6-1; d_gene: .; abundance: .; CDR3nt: TGTGCCAGCAGTGACGGGGCGTACTCTGGAAACACCATATATTTT; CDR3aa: CASSDGAYSGNTIYF
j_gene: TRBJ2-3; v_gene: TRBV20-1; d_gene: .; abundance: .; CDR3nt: TGCAGTGCTTTTTTGCGACATACGCAGTATTTT; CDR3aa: CSAFLRHTQYF
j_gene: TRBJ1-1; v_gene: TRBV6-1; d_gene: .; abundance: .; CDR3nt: TGTGCCAGCAGTGAAGCAAGGGGGTTCACTGAAGCTTTCTTT; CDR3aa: CASSEARGFTEAFF
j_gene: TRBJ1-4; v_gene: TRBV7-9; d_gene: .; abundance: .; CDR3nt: TGTGCCAGCAGCGACCGGACAGCAACTAATGAAAAACTGTTTTTT; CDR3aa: CASSDRTATNEKLFF
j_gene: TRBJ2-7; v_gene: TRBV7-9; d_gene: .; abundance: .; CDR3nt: TGTGCCAGCAGCTGGGCCGGGACAAGGGCCTACGAGCAGTACTTC; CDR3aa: CASSWAGTRAYEQYF
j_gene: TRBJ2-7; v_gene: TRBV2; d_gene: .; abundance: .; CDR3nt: TGTGCCAGCAGTGTCCGGGACGGTGACGCCTACGAGCAGTACTTC; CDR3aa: CASSVRDGDAYEQYF
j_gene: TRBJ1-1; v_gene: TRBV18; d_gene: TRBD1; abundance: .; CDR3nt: TGTGCCAGCTCGAAGGGGGCCGGAAACACTGAAGCTTTCTTT; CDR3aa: CASSKGAGNTEAFF
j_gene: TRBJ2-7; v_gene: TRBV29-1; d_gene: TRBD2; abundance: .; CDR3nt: TGCAGCGCCCGCCAGCGGGGGTTATACGAGCAGTACTTC; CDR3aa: CSARQRGLYEQYF
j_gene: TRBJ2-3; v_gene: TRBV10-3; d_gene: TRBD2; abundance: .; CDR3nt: TGTGCCATCAGTGAAGCGGGAAGTGGCGCAGATACGCAGTATTTT; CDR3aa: CAISEAGSGADTQYF
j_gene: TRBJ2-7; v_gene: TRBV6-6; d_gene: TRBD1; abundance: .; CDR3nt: TGTGCCAGCAGTTTCACACAGGGGGCCTACGAGCAGTACTTC; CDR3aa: CASSFTQGAYEQYF
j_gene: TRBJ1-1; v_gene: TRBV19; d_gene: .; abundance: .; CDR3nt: TGTGCCAGTCGAGATCCGAACACTGAAGCTTTCTTT; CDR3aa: CASRDPNTEAFF
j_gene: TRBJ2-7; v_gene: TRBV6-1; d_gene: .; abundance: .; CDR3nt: TGTGCCAGCAGTGAAGCTGTGTGGCAGTACTTC; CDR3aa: CASSEAVWQYF
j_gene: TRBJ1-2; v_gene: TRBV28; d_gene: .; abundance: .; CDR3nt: TGTGCCAGCAGTTTAAGGGCCAGGGTCTATGGCTACACCTTC; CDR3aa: CASSLRARVYGYTF
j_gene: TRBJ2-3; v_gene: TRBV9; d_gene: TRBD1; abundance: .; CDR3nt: TGTGCCAGCAGCACTCGACAGGGGGAAGATACGCAGTATTTT; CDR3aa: CASSTRQGEDTQYF
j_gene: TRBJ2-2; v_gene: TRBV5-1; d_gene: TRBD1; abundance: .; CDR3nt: TGCGCCAGCAGCCCGACAGGGGGCTACACCGGGGAGCTGTTTTTT; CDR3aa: CASSPTGGYTGELFF
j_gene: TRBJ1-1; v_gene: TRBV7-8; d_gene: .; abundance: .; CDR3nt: TGTGCCAGCACCCCCCTCCGGGCAGGGCCCATGAACACTGAAGCTTTCTTT; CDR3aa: CASTPLRAGPMNTEAFF
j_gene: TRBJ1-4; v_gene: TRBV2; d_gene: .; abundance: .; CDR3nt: TGTGCCAGATCGGACAGAGATGAAAAACTGTTTTTT; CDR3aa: CARSDRDEKLFF
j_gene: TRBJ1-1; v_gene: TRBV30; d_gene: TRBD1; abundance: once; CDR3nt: TGTGCCTGGAGCTGGGGACAGACGAACACTGAAGCTTTCTTT; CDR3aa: CAWSWGQTNTEAFF
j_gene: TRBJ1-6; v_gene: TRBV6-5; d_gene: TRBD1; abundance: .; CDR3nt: TGTGCCAGTTGGAGACAGGGCGGGGATTCACCCCTCCACTTT; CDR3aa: CASWRQGGDSPLHF
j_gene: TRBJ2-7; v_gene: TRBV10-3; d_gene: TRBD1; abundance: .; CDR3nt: TGTGCCATCAGCAAAGGGCAGGGGGCCGAGGAGCAGTACTTC; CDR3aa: CAISKGQGAEEQYF
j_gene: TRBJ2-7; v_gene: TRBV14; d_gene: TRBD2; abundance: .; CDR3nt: TGTGCCAGCAGCCAAGAACTAGCGGTCTTGTACGAGCAGTACTTC; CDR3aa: CASSQELAVLYEQYF
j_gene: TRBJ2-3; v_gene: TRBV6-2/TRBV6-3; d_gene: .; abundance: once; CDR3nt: TGTGCCAGCAGCCCTACCACAGATACGCAGTATTTT; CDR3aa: CASSPTTDTQYF
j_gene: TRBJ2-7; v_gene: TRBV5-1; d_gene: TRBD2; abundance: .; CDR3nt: TGCGCCAGCAGCTTGGGGCTAGCGGGAATCTACGAGCAGTACTTC; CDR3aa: CASSLGLAGIYEQYF
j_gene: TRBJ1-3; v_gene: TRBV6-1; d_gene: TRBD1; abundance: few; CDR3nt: TGTGCCAGCAGTGACGCCCACAGGGGCTCTGGAAACACCATATATTTT; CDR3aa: CASSDAHRGSGNTIYF
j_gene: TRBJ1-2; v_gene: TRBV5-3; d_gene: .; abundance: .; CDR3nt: TGTGCCAGAAGCTTCACGGGAATTTGGTATGGCTACACCTTC; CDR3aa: CARSFTGIWYGYTF
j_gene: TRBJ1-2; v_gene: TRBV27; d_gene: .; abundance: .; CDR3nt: TGTGCCAGCAGTCCGGGACAACTCTATGGCTACACCTTC; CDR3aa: CASSPGQLYGYTF
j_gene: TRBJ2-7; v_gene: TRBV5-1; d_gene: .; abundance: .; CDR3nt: TGCGCCAGCAGCTTGGACGGGAGCTCCTACGAGCAGTACTTC; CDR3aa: CASSLDGSSYEQYF
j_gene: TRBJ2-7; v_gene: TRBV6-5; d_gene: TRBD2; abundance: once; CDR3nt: TGTGCCAGCAGCCTCTCATTAGCGGGCGAGCAGTACTTC; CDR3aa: CASSLSLAGEQYF
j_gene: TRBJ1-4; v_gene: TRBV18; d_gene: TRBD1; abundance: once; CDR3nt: TGTGCCAGCTCACCGGGGACAGTGGCTGAAAAACTGTTTTTT; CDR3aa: CASSPGTVAEKLFF
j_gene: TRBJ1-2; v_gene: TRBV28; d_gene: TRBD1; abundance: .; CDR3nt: TGTGCCAGCAGGAGAGGGGGCAAATATGGCTACACCTTC; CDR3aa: CASRRGGKYGYTF
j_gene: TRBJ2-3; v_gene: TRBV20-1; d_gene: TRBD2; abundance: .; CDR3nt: TGCAGTGCTAGTCTGGGACTAGCGGGAACAGATACGCAGTATTTT; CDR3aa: CSASLGLAGTDTQYF